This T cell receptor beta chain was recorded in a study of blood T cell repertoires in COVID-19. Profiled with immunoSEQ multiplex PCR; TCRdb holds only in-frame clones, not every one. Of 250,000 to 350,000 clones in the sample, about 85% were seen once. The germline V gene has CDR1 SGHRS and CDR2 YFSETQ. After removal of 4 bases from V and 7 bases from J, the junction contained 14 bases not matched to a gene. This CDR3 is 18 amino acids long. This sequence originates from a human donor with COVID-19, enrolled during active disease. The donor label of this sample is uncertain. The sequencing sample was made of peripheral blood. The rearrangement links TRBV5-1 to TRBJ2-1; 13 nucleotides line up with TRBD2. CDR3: CASSMVYGTSGIQNEQFF. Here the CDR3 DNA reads TGCGCCAGCAGCATGGTTTACGGGACTAGCGGGATTCAGAATGAGCAGTTCTTC. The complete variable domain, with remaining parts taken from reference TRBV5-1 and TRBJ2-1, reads KAGVTQTPRYLIKTRGQQVTLSCSPISGHRSVSWYQQTPGQGLQFLFEYFSETQRNKGNFPGRFSGRQFSNSRSEMNVSTLELGDSALYLCASSMVYGTSGIQNEQFFGPGTRLTVL.